These 14 T cell receptor beta chains share one sample of origin, sequenced in a study of shared clonotypes between healthy human individuals. CD45RO-negative, CCR7-positively selected cells formed the naive CD8 fraction, excluding terminally differentiated effector memory CD45RA+ cells. The protocol was immunoSEQ multiplex PCR, while the TCRdb copy is restricted to in-frame clones and leaves out a portion. Among about 2.1 million clones listed, just under 95% were seen once. Specimen: naive CD8+ T cells from PBMCs. These receptors originate from a man aged 18 to 30 in good health. Some clones in this sample may be carry-over from other donors' samples.

This clone was seen a few times. The chain links TRBV30 to TRBJ1-1; D possibly corresponds to TRBD1 (6 bases). Trimming left V 0 bases short and J 1 base short, with 12 bases between. CDR1 and CDR2 from the germline V gene are GTSNPN and SVGIG (reference sequence). CDR3 length: 15 amino acids. CDR3 protein: CAWSVGQGRNTEAFF. The CDR3 DNA reads as TGTGCCTGGAGTGTAGGGCAGGGGAGGAACACTGAAGCTTTCTTT.

This chain uses TRBV4-1 with TRBJ2-5; D possibly corresponds to TRBD1 (5 bases). The CDR3 is made up of 14 amino acids. The ends were cut back, 2 bases at V and 4 bases at J, with 11 bases in the middle. CDR1 is MGHRA, CDR2 YSYEKL, per germline. CDR3 in amino acids: CASSQQGRGETQYF. In DNA form, the CDR3 reads TGCGCCAGCAGCCAACAGGGTAGGGGAGAGACCCAGTACTTC.

The J gene is TRBJ1-2, the V gene TRBV30; perhaps TRBD1 as D (5 bases). V was pared by 1 base and J by 5 bases, with 17 bases between. The CDR3 sequence is 15 residues long. Germline CDR1 reads GTSNPN; CDR2 reads SVGIG (reference sequence). CDR3 residues: CAWSGQGPLPYGYTF. The CDR3 coding sequence is TGTGCCTGGAGTGGGCAGGGCCCCCTCCCATATGGCTACACCTTC.

The chain employs TRBV14 and TRBJ2-7; 12 nucleotides match TRBD1. Germline values: CDR1 SGHDN, CDR2 FVKESK. With V trimmed by 5 bases and J by 7 bases, 6 bases remained unmatched. CDR3 length: 14 amino acids. CDR3 region: CASSSGDRGREQYF. The CDR3 nucleotides are TGTGCCAGCAGCTCGGGGGACAGGGGGCGTGAGCAGTACTTC.

The chain is built from TRBV14 and TRBJ1-2, with TRBD1 matching 8 bases. This CDR3 has 16 residues. CDR1 and CDR2 (germline): SGHDN, FVKESK. Unmatched junction bases numbered 7, after V lost 2 bases and J lost 2 bases. The CDR3 bases are TGTGCCAGCAGCCAAAGCCGACAGGGGTGGAACTATGGCTACACCTTC. This gives the protein CASSQSRQGWNYGYTF.

The chain carries TRBV4-3 and TRBJ2-7; D not certain. Trimming pared 3 bases from V and 4 bases from J, leaving 16 bases between. This CDR3 is 15 amino acids long. The germline V gene has CDR1 LGHNA and CDR2 YSLEER. CDR3 loop: CASSQTIEQGYEQYF. In DNA, the CDR3 is TGCGCCAGCAGCCAGACAATTGAACAAGGTTACGAGCAGTACTTC.

The J gene is TRBJ1-1, the V gene TRBV7-9, with D hard to call. Trimming removed 2 bases at V and 3 bases at J, with 13 bases between. Germline CDR1 is SEHNR and CDR2 is FQNEAQ (reference sequence). The CDR3 loop spans 15 amino acids. The CDR3: CASSLSEESHTEAFF. The CDR3 DNA reads TGTGCCAGCAGCTTAAGTGAGGAGTCTCACACTGAAGCTTTCTTT.

The V and J genes are TRBV28 and TRBJ1-2, with 9 positions matching TRBD1. The V gene's germline CDR1 is MDHEN and CDR2 SYDVKM. Losses at the gene ends were 5 bases for V and 4 bases for J; bases not matched to a gene: 20. The CDR3 totals 19 residues. CDR3 region: CASSLKYAVGDRDVYGYTF. As DNA, the CDR3 is TGTGCCAGCAGTCTAAAATACGCTGTGGGGGACAGGGATGTCTATGGCTACACCTTC.

This sequence joins TRBV7-8 and TRBJ1-5, with D perhaps TRBD1 (5 bases). This CDR3 comprises 14 residues. The ends were cut back, 5 bases at V and 9 bases at J, with 17 bases in the middle. The germline V gene has CDR1 SGHVS and CDR2 FQNEAQ. The CDR3 here is CASSPGGRGGPQHF. The DNA of the CDR3 is TGTGCCAGCAGCCCCGGGGGAAGGGGCGGGCCCCAGCATTTT.

The chain is built from TRBV5-8 and TRBJ2-7, with 13 bases identical to TRBD2. Germline values: CDR1 SGHTS, CDR2 YDEGEE. J was trimmed by 2 bases and V by 6 bases; bases with no gene match: 8. The CDR3 runs to 16 residues. Written as DNA, the CDR3 is TGTGCCAGCAACCGACTAGCGGGAGGCCTTGCCTACGAGCAGTACTTC. Translation gives CASNRLAGGLAYEQYF.

This clone was seen a handful of times. J is TRBJ2-1 and V is TRBV7-3, with D perhaps matching TRBD2 (5 bases). V was clipped by 5 bases and J by 0 bases, with 8 bases between them. The V gene's germline CDR1 is SGHTA and CDR2 FQGTGA. The CDR3 has 14 residues. This CDR3 is CASSNDYSYNEQFF. CDR3 bases: TGTGCCAGCAGCAACGACTACTCCTACAATGAGCAGTTCTTC.

Worth noting for this clone: Other DNA sequences in the sample encode the same CDR3. The chain recombines TRBV4-3 with TRBJ2-1; 14 bases are shared with TRBD2. The germline V gene encodes CDR1 LGHNA and CDR2 YSLEER. The CDR3 contains 15 residues. The V gene end was trimmed by 4 bases and the J gene end by 6 bases; junction bases not matched to a gene: 2. CDR3 sequence (DNA): TGCGCCAGCAGCCCCGGGACTAGCGGGAGCAATGAGCAGTTCTTC. As protein: CASSPGTSGSNEQFF.

This clone occurred once. The CDR3 protein is CASSSSVWETQYF. CDR3 nucleotide sequence: TGTGCCAGCAGCTCTTCGGTCTGGGAGACCCAGTACTTC. The J gene is TRBJ2-5, the V gene TRBV7-9; D is uncertain. Trimming cost V 4 bases and J 5 bases, with 11 bases left between them. The CDR3 spans 13 residues. The germline V gene encodes CDR1 SEHNR and CDR2 FQNEAQ (reference sequence).

J is TRBJ2-7 and V is TRBV5-4, with 10 bases identical to TRBD1. The germline CDR1 and CDR2 sequences are SGHNT and YYREEE (reference sequence). This CDR3 is built from 14 residues. J gave up 2 bases and V 3 bases, and 2 bases lay outside the gene matches. This chain's CDR3 is CASSWTGGPYEQYF. The CDR3, as DNA: TGTGCCAGCAGCTGGACAGGGGGTCCCTACGAGCAGTACTTC.